One sample yielded the 28 T cell receptor beta chains listed below, sequenced in a study of lymphopenia after photon versus proton radiotherapy (dated 2019 in TCRdb). Library prep was done by the immunoSEQ multiplex PCR assay. Drawn from immuneACCESS, this table holds only the in-frame rearrangements with V and J called that TCRdb kept. Clones are partly lost; checked studies trace under half to an unresolved V gene and leave the rest unexplained. Present in this sample are under 80,000 clones, approximately 86% of which were seen just once. The ten largest clones take up roughly 2.1% of the sample. The material was peripheral blood, obtained from a patient treated with photon-based radiotherapy. The receptors were sampled from a man in his forties with gastric cancer.

The chain recombines TRBV14 with TRBJ2-3, with a weak D call TRBD2 (6 bases). The CDR3 sequence is 16 residues long. The ends were cut back, 4 bases at V and 0 bases at J, with 14 bases in the middle. Germline CDR1 is SGHDN and CDR2 is FVKESK. In DNA form, the CDR3 reads TGTGCCAGCAGCCCTTTAGCGGTCCTTAGCACAGATACGCAGTATTTT. It codes for CASSPLAVLSTDTQYF.

The chain is built from TRBV7-2 and TRBJ1-2, with D possibly being TRBD1 (6 bases). The CDR3 length is 14 residues. V lost 3 bases and J 11 bases, leaving 19 bases between the germline ends. The V gene's germline CDR1 is SGHTA and CDR2 FQGNSA. The DNA for the CDR3 is TGTGCCAGCAGCTTCCGGCAAGGGGACATTGGTTACACCTTC. It yields the protein CASSFRQGDIGYTF.

The chain joins TRBV5-4 to TRBJ2-2, with 8 bases that match TRBD1. CDR1 is SGHNT and CDR2 is YYREEE in the germline V gene (reference sequence). J lost 13 bases, V lost 4 bases, and 18 bases had no gene match. The CDR3 totals 16 residues. CDR3 in amino acids: CASSPWTGRTTGGLFF. CDR3 nucleotide sequence: TGTGCCAGCAGCCCATGGACAGGGAGGACCACCGGAGGGCTGTTTTTT. Together with reference TRBV5-4 and TRBJ2-2, the CDR3 gives the full variable domain: ETGVTQSPTHLIKTRGQQVTLRCSSQSGHNTVSWYQQALGQGPQFIFQYYREEENGRGNFPPRFSGLQFPNYSSELNVNALELDDSALYLCASSPWTGRTTGGLFFGEGSRLTVL.

The chain employs TRBV7-9 and TRBJ1-1, with D maybe TRBD1 (6 bases). From germline, CDR1 is SEHNR and CDR2 FQNEAQ (reference sequence). The CDR3 runs 14 residues. V lost 5 bases and J lost 3, with 13 bases in between. CDR3 coding DNA: TGTGCCAGCAGCCCTCTAGACAGGCACACTGAAGCTTTCTTT. Its translation is CASSPLDRHTEAFF.

The chain is built from TRBV2 and TRBJ2-7; TRBD1 matches at 7 bases. V lost 4 bases, J lost 0 bases, and 6 bases stayed unmatched. The CDR3 sequence is 15 residues long. The germline V gene encodes CDR1 SNHLY and CDR2 FYNNEI. The CDR3, as DNA: TGTGCCAGCAGTGCCGGACAGGAGAGCTCCTACGAGCAGTACTTC. This sequence encodes CASSAGQESSYEQYF.

The chain uses TRBV9 and TRBJ1-1; no clear D gene. Trimming left V 4 bases short and J 0 bases short, with 10 bases between. The V gene's germline CDR1 is SGDLS and CDR2 YYNGEE. The CDR3 totals 14 residues. DNA for the CDR3: TGTGCCAGCAGCTGGGGTACCGTGAACACTGAAGCTTTCTTT. Its translation is CASSWGTVNTEAFF.

This CDR3 is CASSERSPGAQPQHF. As DNA, the CDR3 is TGTGCCAGCAGTGAACGGTCCCCCGGGGCCCAGCCCCAGCATTTT. The gene calls are TRBV2 and TRBJ1-5; D might be TRBD1 (5 bases). The V and J ends lost 2 bases and 7 bases respectively, with 15 bases between them. Germline V gene lookup returns CDR1 SNHLY and CDR2 FYNNEI. The length of the CDR3 is 15 residues.

The chain uses TRBV7-2 and TRBJ1-6; D call uncertain. The CDR3 is made up of 14 amino acids. Germline assignment: CDR1 SGHTA and CDR2 FQGNSA. Trimming took off 1 base at V and 4 bases at J, with 5 bases between the two ends. In DNA form, the CDR3 reads TGTGCCAGCAGCTTAGGCAGATATAATTCACCCCTCCACTTT. Its protein is CASSLGRYNSPLHF.

The chain has TRBV2 and TRBJ2-7; 10 bases align to TRBD1. J was trimmed by 2 bases and V by 9 bases; bases with no gene match: 10. The V gene's germline CDR1 is SNHLY and CDR2 FYNNEI. The CDR3 runs to 15 residues. DNA for the CDR3: TGTGCCAGTACGAGTCCGGGACAGGGGACCTACGAGCAGTACTTC. Its translation is CASTSPGQGTYEQYF. Combining the CDR3 with reference TRBV2 and TRBJ2-7 gives the whole variable domain EPEVTQTPSHQVTQMGQEVILRCVPISNHLYFYWYRQILGQKVEFLVSFYNNEISEKSEIFDDQFSVERPDGSNFTLKIRSTKLEDSAMYFCASTSPGQGTYEQYFGPGTRLTVT.

The chain has TRBV30 and TRBJ2-7; weak D call: TRBD1 (5 bases). The CDR3 covers 14 residues. V lost 4 bases, J lost 5 bases, and 18 bases lay in between. Germline CDR1 reads GTSNPN; CDR2 reads SVGIG (reference sequence). This CDR3 is CAWNNGQGGDEQYF. CDR3 bases: TGTGCCTGGAATAATGGGCAGGGTGGGGACGAGCAGTACTTC.

This clone was seen once. J is TRBJ1-2 and V is TRBV4-2; the D gene is possibly TRBD1 (5 bases). The CDR3 covers 15 residues. The ends were cut back, 2 bases at V and 6 bases at J, with 16 bases in the middle. CDR1 is LGHNA and CDR2 is YNFKEQ in the germline V gene. DNA for the CDR3: TGTGCCAGCAGCCAACTTCAGGGACCCCATGATGGCTACACCTTC. Translating it yields CASSQLQGPHDGYTF.

The rearrangement uses TRBV15 and TRBJ2-3; 9 nucleotides align to TRBD1. The CDR3 sequence is 19 residues long. The germline CDR1 and CDR2 sequences are LNHNV and YYDKDF (reference sequence). The trim removed 2 bases at V and 7 bases at J, leaving 19 bases unmatched. The CDR3: CATSRFPLGGQGDGYTQYF. DNA of the CDR3: TGTGCCACCAGCAGATTTCCGTTGGGGGGACAGGGAGACGGGTATACGCAGTATTTT. Complete variable domain (other parts from reference TRBV15 and TRBJ2-3): DAMVIQNPRYQVTQFGKPVTLSCSQTLNHNVMYWYQQKSSQAPKLLFHYYDKDFNNEADTPDNFQSRRPNTSFCFLDIRSPGLGDTAMYLCATSRFPLGGQGDGYTQYFGPGTRLTVL.

In this sample, this clone turned up a few times. The genes are TRBV7-9 and TRBJ1-2; weak D call: TRBD1 (6 bases). CDR3 length: 14 amino acids. Trimming removed 7 bases from V and 8 bases from J, with 20 bases in between. The germline CDR1 and CDR2 sequences are SEHNR and FQNEAQ (reference sequence). The CDR3 nucleotides read TGTGCCAGCATACGGACAGAAGGACTCCAGGGCTACACCTTC. Its protein is CASIRTEGLQGYTF.

This chain connects TRBV5-4 to TRBJ1-1; possible D gene TRBD1, 6 bases. The CDR3 loop spans 16 amino acids. V lost 4 bases and J lost 4, with 20 bases in between. The germline gives CDR1 SGHNT, CDR2 YYREEE (reference sequence). The DNA for the CDR3 is TGTGCCAGCAGCGGAATAGGGACATCCGGGGGCACTGAAGCTTTCTTT. This encodes CASSGIGTSGGTEAFF.

The V and J genes are TRBV18 and TRBJ2-5; TRBD2 might be the D (5 bases). The V gene lost 1 base and the J gene lost 5 bases, with 14 bases spanning the gap. Looked up from germline, CDR1 is KGHSH and CDR2 is LQKENI. This CDR3 contains 15 residues. The CDR3 nucleotides read TGTGCCAGCTCACCACGGGAGACCGAAAGGGAGACCCAGTACTTC. Its protein product is CASSPRETERETQYF. The full variable domain, with the rest looked up from reference TRBV18 and TRBJ2-5, is NAGVMQNPRHLVRRRGQEARLRCSPMKGHSHVYWYRQLPEEGLKFMVYLQKENIIDESGMPKERFSAEFPKEGPSILRIQQVVRGDSAAYFCASSPRETERETQYFGPGTRLLVL.

J is TRBJ2-6 and V is TRBV7-9, with TRBD2 matching over 13 bases. In germline, CDR1 is SEHNR, CDR2 FQNEAQ (reference sequence). V lost 5 bases to trimming and J lost 3 bases; unmatched junction nucleotides: 4. The CDR3 runs to 17 residues. In DNA form, the CDR3 reads TGTGCCAGCAGCCGGACTAGCGGGGGTGTTGGGGCCAACGTCCTGACTTTC. Residues: CASSRTSGGVGANVLTF.

This clone was found once. The chain recombines TRBV4-2 with TRBJ2-1; D not resolved. The length of the CDR3 is 16 residues. CDR1 and CDR2 (germline): LGHNA, YNFKEQ. Trimming left V 0 bases short and J 1 base short, with 10 bases between. The CDR3 DNA follows: TGTGCCAGCAGCCAAGAGAGGAGCGAATCCTACAATGAGCAGTTCTTC. The encoded protein is CASSQERSESYNEQFF.

This chain connects TRBV6-4 to TRBJ2-2; D could derive from TRBD1 or TRBD2 (5 bases each). The ends were cut back, 2 bases at V and 0 bases at J, with 10 bases in the middle. This CDR3 is 16 amino acids long. In germline, CDR1 is MRHNA, CDR2 SNTAGT. In nucleotides, the CDR3 is TGTGCCAGCAGTGACGATGTGGGGGCGAACACCGGGGAGCTGTTTTTT. Its protein product is CASSDDVGANTGELFF.

The chain links TRBV9 to TRBJ1-1; possible D gene TRBD1, 5 bases. CDR1 is SGDLS, CDR2 YYNGEE, per germline. The CDR3 is 18 amino acids. V was pared by 0 bases and J by 4 bases, with 22 bases between. This CDR3 reads CASSVGPPGLWGTTEAFF. Written as DNA, the CDR3 is TGTGCCAGCAGCGTAGGTCCCCCAGGGTTATGGGGGACCACTGAAGCTTTCTTT.

The genes are TRBV10-3 and TRBJ2-2; D is tentatively TRBD1 or TRBD2 (5 bases each). The CDR3 is 16 amino acids. Germline V gives CDR1 ENHRY, CDR2 SYGVKD. The ends were cut back, 3 bases at V and 2 bases at J, with 13 bases in the middle. CDR3 in DNA: TGTGCCATCAGTGAATATCAGCGGACAAACACCGGGGAGCTGTTTTTT. Encoded protein: CAISEYQRTNTGELFF.

With regard to this clone: At one boundary the junction diverges from the germline segment, which might be a read error. V is TRBV7-7 and J is TRBJ1-3, with 7 bases matching TRBD1. Germline assignment: CDR1 SSHAT and CDR2 FNYEAQ (reference sequence). This CDR3 contains 14 residues. CDR3 coding DNA: TGTGCTAGCAGCTTAGGGGGCCTTGGAAACACCATATATTTT. Protein: CASSLGGLGNTIYF.

V is TRBV11-3 and J is TRBJ2-2; D remains unclear. The CDR3 contains 13 residues. V lost 5 bases and J 2 bases, leaving 6 bases between the germline ends. Germline CDR1 is SGHNT and CDR2 is YENEEA. The CDR3 DNA reads as TGTGCCAGCAGCCTTCACAACACCGGGGAGCTGTTTTTT. Translation gives CASSLHNTGELFF.

The chain employs TRBV5-5 and TRBJ1-4; D not resolved. The V end lost 2 bases, the J end lost 5 bases, and 10 bases lay between the germline ends. The CDR3 spans 14 residues. CDR1 and CDR2 from the germline V gene are SGHKS and YYEKEE (reference sequence). The CDR3 region is CASSFRPLNEKLFF. The CDR3 DNA sequence: TGTGCCAGCAGCTTCCGCCCCCTGAATGAAAAACTGTTTTTT.

CDR3 nucleotide sequence: TGTGCCAGCAGTTACTCTGGGGCTGGAAACACCATATATTTT. It codes for CASSYSGAGNTIYF. J is TRBJ1-3 and V is TRBV6-6; no clear D gene. Germline loops: CDR1 MNHNY, CDR2 SVGAGI (reference sequence). This CDR3 contains 14 residues. V was clipped by 0 bases and J by 2 bases, with 5 bases between them.

The rearrangement joins TRBV6-1 to TRBJ1-1, with D perhaps TRBD1 (5 bases). Germline CDR1 and CDR2: MNHNS and SASEGT. V shed 7 bases and J shed 10 bases, with 22 bases lying between them. The CDR3 is 14 residues long. CDR3 in DNA: TGTGCCAGCACCCAGATCCAGGGCGGGTGGGTAGCTTTCTTT. Encoded protein: CASTQIQGGWVAFF.

This chain connects TRBV6-5 to TRBJ1-6; tentative D call: TRBD1 (6 bases). The ends were cut back, 8 bases at V and 5 bases at J, with 10 bases in the middle. Germline-derived CDR1 and CDR2 are MNHEY and SVGAGI. The CDR3 totals 13 residues. The DNA for the CDR3 is TGTGCCAGCGGCTCAGGGGATAATTCACCCCTCCACTTT. As protein: CASGSGDNSPLHF.

The chain employs TRBV7-2 and TRBJ2-2; TRBD2 agrees at 14 bases. With V trimmed by 4 bases and J by 2 bases, 6 bases remained unmatched. This CDR3 spans 18 amino acids. CDR1 SGHTA and CDR2 FQGNSA come from the germline V gene. The CDR3 protein is CASSSGTSGGGNTGELFF. The CDR3 DNA reads as TGTGCCAGCAGCTCCGGGACTAGCGGGGGAGGCAACACCGGGGAGCTGTTTTTT.

V usage is TRBV14 and J usage is TRBJ1-1; a possible D gene is TRBD1 (5 bases). Trimming stripped 2 bases from V and 6 bases from J, with 10 bases between. Germline V gene lookup returns CDR1 SGHDN and CDR2 FVKESK. This CDR3 comprises 13 residues. Here the CDR3 DNA reads TGTGCCAGCAGCCAACTAACAGGTTCTGAAGCTTTCTTT. Translating gives CASSQLTGSEAFF. Full variable domain (outside the CDR3, taken from reference TRBV14 and TRBJ1-1): EAGVTQFPSHSVIEKGQTVTLRCDPISGHDNLYWYRRVMGKEIKFLLHFVKESKQDESGMPNNRFLAERTGGTYSTLKVQPAELEDSGVYFCASSQLTGSEAFFGQGTRLTVV.